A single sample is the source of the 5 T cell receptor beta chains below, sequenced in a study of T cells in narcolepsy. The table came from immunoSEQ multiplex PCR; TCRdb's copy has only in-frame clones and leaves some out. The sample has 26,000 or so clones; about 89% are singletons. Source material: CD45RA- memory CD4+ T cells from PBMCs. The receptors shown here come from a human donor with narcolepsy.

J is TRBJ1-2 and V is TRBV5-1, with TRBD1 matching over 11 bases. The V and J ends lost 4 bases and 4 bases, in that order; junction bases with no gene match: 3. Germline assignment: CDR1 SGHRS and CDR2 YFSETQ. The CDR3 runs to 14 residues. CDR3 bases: TGCGCCAGCAGCCCCGGACAGGGGGCCTATGGCTACACCTTC. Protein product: CASSPGQGAYGYTF.

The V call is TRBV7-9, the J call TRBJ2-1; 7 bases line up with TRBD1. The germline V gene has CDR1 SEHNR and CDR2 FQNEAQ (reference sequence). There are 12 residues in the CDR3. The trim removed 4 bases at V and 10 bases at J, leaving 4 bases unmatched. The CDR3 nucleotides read TGTGCCAGCAGCTCTGACAGGGAGGAGCAGTTCTTC. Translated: CASSSDREEQFF.

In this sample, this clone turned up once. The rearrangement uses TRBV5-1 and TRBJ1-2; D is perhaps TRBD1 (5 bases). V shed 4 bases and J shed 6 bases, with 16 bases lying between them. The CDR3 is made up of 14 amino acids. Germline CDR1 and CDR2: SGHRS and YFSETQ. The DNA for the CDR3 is TGCGCCAGCAGCCTAAGGACACCTTTGGATGGCTACACCTTC. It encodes CASSLRTPLDGYTF. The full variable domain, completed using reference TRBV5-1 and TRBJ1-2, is KAGVTQTPRYLIKTRGQQVTLSCSPISGHRSVSWYQQTPGQGLQFLFEYFSETQRNKGNFPGRFSGRQFSNSRSEMNVSTLELGDSALYLCASSLRTPLDGYTFGSGTRLTVV.

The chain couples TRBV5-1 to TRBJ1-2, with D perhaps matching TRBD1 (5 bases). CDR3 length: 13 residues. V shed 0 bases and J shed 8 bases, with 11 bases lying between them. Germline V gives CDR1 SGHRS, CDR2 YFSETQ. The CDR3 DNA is TGCGCCAGCAGCTTGGTAGGGGCCGGAGGCTACACCTTC. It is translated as CASSLVGAGGYTF.

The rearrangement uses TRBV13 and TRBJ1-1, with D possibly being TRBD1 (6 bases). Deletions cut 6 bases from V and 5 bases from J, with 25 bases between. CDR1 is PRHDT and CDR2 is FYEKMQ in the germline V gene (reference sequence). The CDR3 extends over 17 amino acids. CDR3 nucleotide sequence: TGTGCCAGCAGATATACGGGGGGTTTTCCCCAGGGGACTGAAGCTTTCTTT. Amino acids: CASRYTGGFPQGTEAFF.